This T cell receptor (beta chain) appears in the sequencing data of a study of Graves' ophthalmopathy and Graves' hyperthyroidism. V trimming: 4 bases; J trimming: 2 bases; junction bases outside the gene matches: 3. Germline lookup yields CDR1 SGHDT and CDR2 YYEEEE. CDR3 length: 14 residues. At least ten counts were recorded for this clonotype. RNA transcripts were the source from which TCR beta CDR3 regions were amplified. The workflow started with a first-round RT-PCR run with HTBI primers and then moved on to a second-round multiplex PCR. TCRdb re-called the multiplex PCR reads through MiXCR, storing one row per CDR3 protein. The repertoire holds a few hundred thousand distinct CDR3 sequences, with about a sixth as singletons.

The V and J genes are TRBV5-6 and TRBJ2-7; 10 bases line up with TRBD2. The sequenced sample consisted of peripheral blood. This TCR was sampled from an adult woman with stable Graves' hyperthyroidism. CDR3 sequence: CASSGLAETYEQYF. Written as DNA, the CDR3 is TGTGCCAGCAGCGGACTAGCGGAGACCTACGAGCAGTACTTC.